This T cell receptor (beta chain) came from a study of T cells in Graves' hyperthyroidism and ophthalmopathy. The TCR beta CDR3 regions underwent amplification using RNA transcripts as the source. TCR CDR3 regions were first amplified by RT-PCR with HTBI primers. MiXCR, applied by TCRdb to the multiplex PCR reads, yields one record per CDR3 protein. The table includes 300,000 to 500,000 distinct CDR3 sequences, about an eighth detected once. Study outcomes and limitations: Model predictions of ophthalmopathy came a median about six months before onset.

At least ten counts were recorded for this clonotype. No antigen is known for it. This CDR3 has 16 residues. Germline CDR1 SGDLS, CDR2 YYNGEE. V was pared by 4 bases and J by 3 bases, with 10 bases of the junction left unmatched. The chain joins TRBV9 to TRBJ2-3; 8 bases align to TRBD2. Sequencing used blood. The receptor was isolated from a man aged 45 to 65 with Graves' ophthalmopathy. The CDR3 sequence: CASSTGLATKTDTQYF. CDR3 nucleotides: TGTGCCAGCAGCACTGGACTAGCTACAAAGACAGATACGCAGTATTTT.